This is a list of T cell receptor beta chains from one sample in a study of cytomegalovirus exposure and HLA in healthy donors. TCRdb keeps only in-frame clones here, not all; method: immunoSEQ multiplex PCR. In the table there are roughly 89,000 clones, 65% to 85% of which are singletons. The sample comprised PBMCs. Every receptor here comes from a man between 18 and 29 years old in good health and CMV-seronegative. Both conserved end residues are part of each CDR3. Fields, in order: CDR3 DNA, CDR3 protein, clone size, CDR3 length, V gene, D gene, J gene. The D gene is left open where the match is weak. Size is omitted from some rows. Given values are once, few, many or a class for expanded clones.

TGTGCCAGCAGCTCCAGACGTGGACTGATTAGAAACACCATATATTTT | CASSSRRGLIRNTIYF | . | 16 | TRBV7-2 | . | TRBJ1-3
TGTGCCAGCTCACCACGTTCGCAGCAAGAGACCCAGTACTTC | CASSPRSQQETQYF | . | 14 | TRBV18 | . | TRBJ2-5
TGTGCCTGGAGTGTAGGCAGGTTGGGTTGGAAGACCCAGTACTTC | CAWSVGRLGWKTQYF | . | 15 | TRBV30 | . | TRBJ2-5
TGCGCCAGCTCCACCCAGCCAGGATCCTACAATGAGCAGTTCTTC | CASSTQPGSYNEQFF | . | 15 | TRBV5-1 | . | TRBJ2-1
TGTGCCAGCAGTTTCGACAGGTCCTACTCCTACGAGCAGTACTTC | CASSFDRSYSYEQYF | few | 15 | TRBV13 | . | TRBJ2-7
TGTGCCAGCAGCTCCCCGGGACTGATCTATGGCTACACCTTC | CASSSPGLIYGYTF | . | 14 | TRBV13 | . | TRBJ1-2
TGTGCCAGCAGTTTTCGAGGGTTCAATCAGCCCCAGCATTTT | CASSFRGFNQPQHF | . | 14 | TRBV28 | . | TRBJ1-5
TGTGCCAGCAGCCCAGACAGGGGGCAAGGCGGAGCTTTCTTT | CASSPDRGQGGAFF | . | 14 | TRBV9 | TRBD1 | TRBJ1-1
TGTGCCAGCAGCGGGCGGGGGGGCAAACAAGAGACCCAGTACTTC | CASSGRGGKQETQYF | . | 15 | TRBV9 | TRBD2 | TRBJ2-5
TGTGCCAGCAGCTTAGGGGTGCGGGGTAGCACAGATACGCAGTATTTT | CASSLGVRGSTDTQYF | . | 16 | TRBV7-9 | . | TRBJ2-3
TGTGCCAGCAGCCTCCACGGGACAGGGGGCGGGAGGGCTTTCTTT | CASSLHGTGGGRAFF | . | 15 | TRBV9 | TRBD1 | TRBJ1-1